This T cell receptor beta chain is drawn from a study of T cells in Graves' hyperthyroidism and ophthalmopathy. Regions amplified from RNA transcripts were the TCR beta CDR3 regions. The HTBI primer set was used in a first-round RT-PCR of the TCR CDR3. Each CDR3 protein is one row after TCRdb ran MiXCR on the multiplex PCR reads. The sample includes 610,000 or so distinct CDR3 sequences, just over 45% of them seen just once. Graves' hyperthyroidism qualified as stable when ophthalmopathy did not progress within 18 months. With a duration under 2 months, the hyperthyroidism was newly diagnosed in patients aged 18 to 65. This clonotype came up many times. Its antigen is as yet unknown. Germline-derived CDR1 and CDR2 are MGHRA and YSYEKL. With 0 bases removed from V and 7 bases from J, the gap between germline ends came to 7 bases. The CDR3 totals 13 residues. Overall study findings and caveats: Blood also carried most thyroid clonotypes expanded above 0.001.

The sequence came from a woman in her late teens or twenties with Graves' hyperthyroidism. The sample consisted of peripheral blood or thyroid tissue (not recorded which). The chain links TRBV4-1 to TRBJ1-5; D gene uncertain. DNA of the CDR3: TGCGCCAGCAGCCAAGATGGCCGCCAGCCCCAGCATTTT. Translating gives CASSQDGRQPQHF.